This T cell receptor beta chain emerged from a study of Ad26.COV2.S vaccination and SARS-CoV-2 variants. Study-wide background: The COV1001 Ad26.COV2.S trial arm included the donor.

For this clone: Its antigen remains unidentified.

Some clones are missing from TCRdb's copy, which holds only in-frame ones; the method was immunoSEQ multiplex PCR. The data show about 320,000 clones, approximately 87% seen once. CDR3 length equals 15 residues. J lost 2 bases, V lost 7 bases, and 10 bases had no gene match. Germline CDR1 and CDR2: SGHNT and YENEEA. Treatment described: 15 to 20 received Ad26.COV2.S at low or high dose, single or two shots; several received placebo; per-sample allocation not given. The samples were gathered on day 63 after the first injection of vaccine or placebo. Study-wide results and limits: Comparability of non-spike TCR breadth was observed across vaccine and placebo recipients. Vaccine recipients surpassed placebo recipients in spike-specific TCR breadth.

The sequencing used peripheral blood, collected in a trial of Ad26.COV2.S vaccine versus placebo. This receptor was identified in a person between 18 and 65 years old who received the Ad26.COV2.S COVID-19 vaccine or a placebo. The chain has TRBV11-3 and TRBJ1-1; 7 positions match TRBD1. The CDR3 here is CASTTIQGPNTEAFF. CDR3 bases: TGTGCCAGCACCACTATACAGGGGCCAAACACTGAAGCTTTCTTT.